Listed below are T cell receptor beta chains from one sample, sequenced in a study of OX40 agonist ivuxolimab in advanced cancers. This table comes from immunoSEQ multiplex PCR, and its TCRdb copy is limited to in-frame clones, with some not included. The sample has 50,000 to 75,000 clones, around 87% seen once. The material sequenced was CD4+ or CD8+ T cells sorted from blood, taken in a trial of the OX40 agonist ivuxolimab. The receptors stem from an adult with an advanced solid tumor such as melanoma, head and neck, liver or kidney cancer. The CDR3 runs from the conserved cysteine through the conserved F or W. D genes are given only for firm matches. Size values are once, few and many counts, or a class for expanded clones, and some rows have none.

CDR3aa: CAIRGQRELDYGYTF
CDR3nt: TGTGCCATCCGAGGGCAGAGGGAATTAGACTATGGCTACACCTTC
abundance: NA
j_gene: TRBJ1-2
v_gene: TRBV10-3
d_gene: NA

CDR3aa: CASSKQGNGYTF
CDR3nt: TGTGCCAGCAGTAAACAGGGAAATGGCTACACCTTC
abundance: NA
j_gene: TRBJ1-2
v_gene: TRBV28
d_gene: NA

CDR3aa: CASSFAGVNYGYTF
CDR3nt: TGTGCCAGCAGCTTCGCAGGGGTTAACTATGGCTACACCTTC
abundance: NA
j_gene: TRBJ1-2
v_gene: TRBV7-2
d_gene: NA

CDR3aa: CASSLLGTSTDTQYF
CDR3nt: TGCGCCAGCAGCTTACTTGGAACTAGCACAGATACGCAGTATTTT
abundance: NA
j_gene: TRBJ2-3
v_gene: TRBV5-1
d_gene: NA

CDR3aa: CASSPQSGTGSYGYTF
CDR3nt: TGTGCCAGCAGCCCCCAGTCCGGGACAGGGTCTTATGGCTACACCTTC
abundance: NA
j_gene: TRBJ1-2
v_gene: TRBV7-3
d_gene: TRBD1

CDR3aa: CASNLEARGVNEQFF
CDR3nt: TGTGCCAGCAACCTCGAAGCGAGGGGGGTAAATGAGCAGTTCTTC
abundance: NA
j_gene: TRBJ2-1
v_gene: TRBV7-2
d_gene: NA

CDR3aa: CASSLAVTGELFF
CDR3nt: TGTGCCAGCAGCTTGGCAGTCACCGGGGAGCTGTTTTTT
abundance: NA
j_gene: TRBJ2-2
v_gene: TRBV5-5
d_gene: NA

CDR3aa: CASSGRFSGNTIYF
CDR3nt: TGTGCCAGTAGTGGGCGGTTCTCTGGAAACACCATATATTTT
abundance: NA
j_gene: TRBJ1-3
v_gene: TRBV19
d_gene: NA

CDR3aa: CASSLARIGNSYGYTF
CDR3nt: TGTGCCAGCAGCTTAGCGCGGATAGGGAATTCGTATGGCTACACCTTC
abundance: NA
j_gene: TRBJ1-2
v_gene: TRBV7-8
d_gene: NA

CDR3aa: CASSVGPSSTGELFF
CDR3nt: TGTGCCAGCAGCGTAGGACCCTCCAGTACCGGGGAGCTGTTTTTT
abundance: once
j_gene: TRBJ2-2
v_gene: TRBV9
d_gene: NA

CDR3aa: CASSESSGGFYNEQFF
CDR3nt: TGTGCCAGCAGCGAGAGTAGCGGAGGTTTCTACAATGAGCAGTTCTTC
abundance: few
j_gene: TRBJ2-1
v_gene: TRBV9
d_gene: NA

CDR3aa: CASSYDWRYEQYF
CDR3nt: TGTGCCAGCAGTTACGACTGGAGATACGAGCAGTACTTC
abundance: NA
j_gene: TRBJ2-7
v_gene: TRBV6-6
d_gene: NA

CDR3aa: CAWSVRGQGFDTQYF
CDR3nt: TGTGCCTGGAGTGTACGGGGGCAGGGGTTTGATACGCAGTATTTT
abundance: NA
j_gene: TRBJ2-3
v_gene: TRBV30
d_gene: NA

CDR3aa: CASSYGETYEQYF
CDR3nt: TGTGCCAGCAGTTACGGGGAGACCTACGAGCAGTACTTC
abundance: NA
j_gene: TRBJ2-7
v_gene: TRBV6-6
d_gene: NA

CDR3aa: CASRFSGHPGETQYF
CDR3nt: TGTGCCAGCAGATTTTCCGGCCACCCGGGAGAGACCCAGTACTTC
abundance: NA
j_gene: TRBJ2-5
v_gene: TRBV11-1
d_gene: NA

CDR3aa: CASSYLTSDTQYF
CDR3nt: TGTGCCAGCAGTTACTTGACGTCCGATACGCAGTATTTT
abundance: NA
j_gene: TRBJ2-3
v_gene: TRBV6-6
d_gene: NA

CDR3aa: CASGLGTSYQETQYF
CDR3nt: TGTGCTAGTGGTTTGGGGACAAGTTACCAAGAGACCCAGTACTTC
abundance: NA
j_gene: TRBJ2-5
v_gene: TRBV12-5
d_gene: NA

CDR3aa: CASSQRLGQPQHF
CDR3nt: TGTGCCAGCAGCCAGAGGTTGGGTCAGCCCCAGCATTTT
abundance: once
j_gene: TRBJ1-5
v_gene: TRBV5-8
d_gene: NA

CDR3aa: CASNTPGLAAWRQTQYF
CDR3nt: TGTGCCAGCAATACCCCGGGACTAGCGGCCTGGAGGCAGACCCAGTACTTC
abundance: NA
j_gene: TRBJ2-5
v_gene: TRBV28
d_gene: TRBD2

CDR3aa: CSVYHYMNTEAFF
CDR3nt: TGCAGCGTTTACCACTACATGAACACTGAAGCTTTCTTT
abundance: few
j_gene: TRBJ1-1
v_gene: TRBV29-1
d_gene: NA

CDR3aa: CASSHPGLAGGLQFF
CDR3nt: TGCGCCAGCAGCCACCCGGGACTAGCGGGGGGTCTCCAGTTCTTC
abundance: NA
j_gene: TRBJ2-1
v_gene: TRBV4-1
d_gene: TRBD2

CDR3aa: CASESQGAVLSVLTF
CDR3nt: TGTGCCAGCGAATCTCAGGGGGCTGTTCTCAGTGTCCTGACTTTC
abundance: NA
j_gene: TRBJ2-6
v_gene: TRBV9
d_gene: TRBD1